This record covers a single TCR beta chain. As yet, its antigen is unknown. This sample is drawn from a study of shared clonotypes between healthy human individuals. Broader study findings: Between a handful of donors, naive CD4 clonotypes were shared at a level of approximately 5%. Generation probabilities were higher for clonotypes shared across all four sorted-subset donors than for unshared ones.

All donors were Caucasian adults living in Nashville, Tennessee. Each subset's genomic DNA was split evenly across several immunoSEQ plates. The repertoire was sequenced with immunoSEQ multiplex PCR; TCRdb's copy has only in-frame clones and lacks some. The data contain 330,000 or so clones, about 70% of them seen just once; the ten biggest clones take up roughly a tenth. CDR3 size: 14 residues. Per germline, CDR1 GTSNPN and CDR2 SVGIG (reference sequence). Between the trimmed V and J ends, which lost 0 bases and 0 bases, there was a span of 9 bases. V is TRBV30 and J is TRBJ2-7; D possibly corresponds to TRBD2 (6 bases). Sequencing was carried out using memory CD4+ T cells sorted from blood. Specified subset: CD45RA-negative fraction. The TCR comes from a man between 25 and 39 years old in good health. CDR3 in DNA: TGTGCCTGGAGTGTAGCGGGCCCCTCCTACGAGCAGTACTTC. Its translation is CAWSVAGPSYEQYF.